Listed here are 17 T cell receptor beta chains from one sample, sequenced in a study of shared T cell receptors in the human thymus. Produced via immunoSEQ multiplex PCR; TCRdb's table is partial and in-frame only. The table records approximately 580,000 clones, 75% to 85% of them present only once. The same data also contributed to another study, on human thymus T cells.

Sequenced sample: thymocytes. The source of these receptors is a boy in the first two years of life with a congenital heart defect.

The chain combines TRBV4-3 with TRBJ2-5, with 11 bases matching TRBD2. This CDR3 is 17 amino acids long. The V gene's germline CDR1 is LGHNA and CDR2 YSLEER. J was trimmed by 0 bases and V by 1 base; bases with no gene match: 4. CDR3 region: CASSQAKTSGDQETQYF. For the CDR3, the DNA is TGCGCCAGCAGCCAAGCCAAGACTAGCGGGGACCAAGAGACCCAGTACTTC.

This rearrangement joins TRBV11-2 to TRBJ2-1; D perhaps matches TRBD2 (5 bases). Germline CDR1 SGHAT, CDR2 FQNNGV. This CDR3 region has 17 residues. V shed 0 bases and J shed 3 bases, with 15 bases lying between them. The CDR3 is CASSLDLGPSSYNEQFF. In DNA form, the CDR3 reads TGTGCCAGCAGCTTAGATCTAGGGCCTAGCAGCTACAATGAGCAGTTCTTC.

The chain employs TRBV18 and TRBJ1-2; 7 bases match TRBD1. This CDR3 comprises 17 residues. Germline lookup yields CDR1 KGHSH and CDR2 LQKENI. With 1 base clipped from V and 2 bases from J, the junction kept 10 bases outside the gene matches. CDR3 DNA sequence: TGTGCCAGCTCACCACACCCTCCAGGGGGTATAAACTATGGCTACACCTTC. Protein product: CASSPHPPGGINYGYTF.

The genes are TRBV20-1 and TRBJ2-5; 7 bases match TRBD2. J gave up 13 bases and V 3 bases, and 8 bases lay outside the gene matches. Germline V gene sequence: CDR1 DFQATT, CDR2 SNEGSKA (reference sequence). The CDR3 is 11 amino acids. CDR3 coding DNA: TGCAGTGCTAGCGGCGGGGGTGGTGGGTACTTC. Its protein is CSASGGGGGYF.

Here the CDR3 reads CASSPGTGGNEKLFF. The CDR3 coding sequence is TGTGCCAGCAGTCCTGGGACAGGGGGTAATGAAAAACTGTTTTTT. The V call is TRBV28, the J call TRBJ1-4; 11 nucleotides match TRBD1. Germline trimming cut 5 bases from V and 4 bases from J; bases unmatched to any gene: 3. This CDR3 contains 15 residues. The germline gives CDR1 MDHEN, CDR2 SYDVKM.

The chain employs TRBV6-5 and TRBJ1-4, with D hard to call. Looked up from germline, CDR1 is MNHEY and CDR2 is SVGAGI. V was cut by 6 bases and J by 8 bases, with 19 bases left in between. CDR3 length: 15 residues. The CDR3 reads CASSPLTNMNEKLFF. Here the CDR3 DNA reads TGTGCCAGCAGCCCCCTGACTAATATGAACGAAAAACTGTTTTTT.

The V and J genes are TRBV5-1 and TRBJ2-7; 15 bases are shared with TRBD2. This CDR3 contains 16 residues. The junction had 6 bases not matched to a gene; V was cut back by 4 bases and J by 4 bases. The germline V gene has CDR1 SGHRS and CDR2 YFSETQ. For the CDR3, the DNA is TGCGCCAGCAGCCCGGGACTAGCGGGAGGTCTTTACGAGCAGTACTTC. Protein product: CASSPGLAGGLYEQYF.

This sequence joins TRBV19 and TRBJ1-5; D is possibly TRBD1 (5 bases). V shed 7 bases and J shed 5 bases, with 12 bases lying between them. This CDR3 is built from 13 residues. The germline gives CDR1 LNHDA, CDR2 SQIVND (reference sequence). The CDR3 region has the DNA TGTGCCAGTATCCCAGGGAATGATCAGCCCCAGCATTTT. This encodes CASIPGNDQPQHF.

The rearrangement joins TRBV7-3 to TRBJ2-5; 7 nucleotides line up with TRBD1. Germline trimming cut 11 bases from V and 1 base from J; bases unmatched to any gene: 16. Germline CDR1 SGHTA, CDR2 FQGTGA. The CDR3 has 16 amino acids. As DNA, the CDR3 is TGTGCCGACAGGGATCAGCAGCGGATACGCCAAGAGACCCAGTACTTC. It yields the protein CADRDQQRIRQETQYF. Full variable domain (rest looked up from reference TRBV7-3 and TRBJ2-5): GAGVSQTPSNKVTEKGKYVELRCDPISGHTALYWYRQSLGQGPEFLIYFQGTGAADDSGLPNDRFFAVRPEGSVSTLKIQRTERGDSAVYLCADRDQQRIRQETQYFGPGTRLLVL.

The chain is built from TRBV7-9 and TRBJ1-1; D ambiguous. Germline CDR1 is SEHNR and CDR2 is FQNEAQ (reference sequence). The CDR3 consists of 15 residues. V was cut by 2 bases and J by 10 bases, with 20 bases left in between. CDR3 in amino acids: CASSLFLLRWEGAFF. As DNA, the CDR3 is TGTGCCAGCAGCTTATTCTTGCTTCGGTGGGAGGGAGCTTTCTTT.

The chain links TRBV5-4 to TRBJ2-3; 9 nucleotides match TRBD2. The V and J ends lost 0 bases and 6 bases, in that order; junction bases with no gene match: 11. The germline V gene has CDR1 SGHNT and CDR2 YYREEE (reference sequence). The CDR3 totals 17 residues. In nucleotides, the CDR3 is TGTGCCAGCAGCTTGGAGGGGCGGGAGGGGCCGGGGGATACGCAGTATTTT. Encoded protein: CASSLEGREGPGDTQYF.

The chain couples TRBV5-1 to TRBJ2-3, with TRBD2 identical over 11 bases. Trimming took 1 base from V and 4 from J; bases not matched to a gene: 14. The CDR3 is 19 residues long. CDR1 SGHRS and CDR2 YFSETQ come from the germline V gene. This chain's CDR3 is CASSLRETSGEGHPDTQYF. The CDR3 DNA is TGCGCCAGCAGCTTGCGTGAGACTAGCGGGGAGGGGCATCCAGATACGCAGTATTTT.

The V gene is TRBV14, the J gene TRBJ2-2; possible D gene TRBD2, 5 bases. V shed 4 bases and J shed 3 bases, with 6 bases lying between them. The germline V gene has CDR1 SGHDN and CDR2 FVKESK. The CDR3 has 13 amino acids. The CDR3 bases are TGTGCCAGCAGCCTCGGGGACACCGGGGAGCTGTTTTTT. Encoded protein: CASSLGDTGELFF.

CDR3 bases: TGTGCCAGCAGCTTAGATAGGCGGGAGGGCTACGAGCAGTACTTC. This encodes CASSLDRREGYEQYF. V is TRBV11-2 and J is TRBJ2-7; TRBD2 aligns across 9 bases. The CDR3 contains 15 residues. Looked up from germline, CDR1 is SGHAT and CDR2 is FQNNGV. V was clipped by 0 bases and J by 3 bases; unmatched bases: 3.

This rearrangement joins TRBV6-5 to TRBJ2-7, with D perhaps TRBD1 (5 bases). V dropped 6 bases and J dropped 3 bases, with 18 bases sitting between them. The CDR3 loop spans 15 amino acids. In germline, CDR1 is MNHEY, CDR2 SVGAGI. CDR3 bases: TGTGCCAGCAGGCCGCAGGGCGACACCAGCTACGAGCAGTACTTC. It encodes CASRPQGDTSYEQYF.

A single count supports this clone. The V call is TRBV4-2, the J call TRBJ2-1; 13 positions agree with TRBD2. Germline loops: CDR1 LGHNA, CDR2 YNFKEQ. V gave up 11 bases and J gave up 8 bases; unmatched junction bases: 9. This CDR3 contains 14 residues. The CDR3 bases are TGTGCCGCGGGGACTAGCGGGACCTCGGATGAGCAGTTCTTC. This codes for CAAGTSGTSDEQFF.

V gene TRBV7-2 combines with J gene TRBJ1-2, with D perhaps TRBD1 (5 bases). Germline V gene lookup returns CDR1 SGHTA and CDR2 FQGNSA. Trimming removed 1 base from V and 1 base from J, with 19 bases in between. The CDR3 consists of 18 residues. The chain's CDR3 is CASSLVGAPSPFNYGYTF. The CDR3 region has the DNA TGTGCCAGCAGCTTAGTAGGGGCACCTTCACCTTTTAACTATGGCTACACCTTC.